The 17 T cell receptor beta chains listed next were all sequenced from one sample in a study of blood T cell repertoires in COVID-19. The method was immunoSEQ multiplex PCR; TCRdb's version includes in-frame clones alone and lacks a portion of them. The repertoire holds roughly 150,000 clones, with about 85% as singletons. The sample was peripheral blood. These receptors were obtained from a woman in her 50s with COVID-19, enrolled during active disease.

The chain uses TRBV19 and TRBJ1-5; D not resolved. The CDR3 length is 14 residues. Looked up from germline, CDR1 is LNHDA and CDR2 is SQIVND (reference sequence). Trimming removed 3 bases from V and 7 bases from J, with 13 bases in between. CDR3 amino acids: CASSIGGLGQPQHF. DNA of the CDR3: TGTGCCAGTAGTATTGGAGGGTTGGGGCAGCCCCAGCATTTT.

The genes are TRBV7-3 and TRBJ2-3; D not certain. The CDR3 runs 14 residues. The germline CDR1 and CDR2 sequences are SGHTA and FQGTGA. Trimming took 2 bases from V and 0 from J, leaving 6 bases between them. The DNA of the CDR3 is TGTGCCAGCAGCTTAGTCGGTAGCACAGATACGCAGTATTTT. Amino acid sequence: CASSLVGSTDTQYF. Using reference TRBV7-3 and TRBJ2-3 for the parts outside the CDR3, the full variable domain is GAGVSQTPSNKVTEKGKYVELRCDPISGHTALYWYRQSLGQGPEFLIYFQGTGAADDSGLPNDRFFAVRPEGSVSTLKIQRTERGDSAVYLCASSLVGSTDTQYFGPGTRLTVL.

V gene TRBV18 combines with J gene TRBJ2-1; D is undetermined. Trimming shortened V by 3 bases and J by 1 base, and 13 bases separated the two germline ends. This CDR3 has 16 residues. Germline V gene data show CDR1 as KGHSH and CDR2 as LQKENI. This CDR3 reads CASSPLEVGSYNEQFF. Here the CDR3 DNA reads TGTGCCAGCTCACCCCTAGAGGTTGGATCCTACAATGAGCAGTTCTTC. Complete variable domain (other parts from reference TRBV18 and TRBJ2-1): NAGVMQNPRHLVRRRGQEARLRCSPMKGHSHVYWYRQLPEEGLKFMVYLQKENIIDESGMPKERFSAEFPKEGPSILRIQQVVRGDSAAYFCASSPLEVGSYNEQFFGPGTRLTVL.

The chain recombines TRBV6-5 with TRBJ2-1; 7 bases map to TRBD1. The CDR3 is 13 amino acids. Unmatched junction bases numbered 9, after V lost 6 bases and J lost 10 bases. In germline, CDR1 is MNHEY, CDR2 SVGAGI. CDR3 sequence (DNA): TGTGCCAGCAGCGGGACAGCCTTGAGGGAGCAGTTCTTC. Amino acids: CASSGTALREQFF.

The V call is TRBV3-1 (or the pseudogene TRBV3-2), the J call TRBJ2-5; 12 bases line up with TRBD2. This CDR3 spans 14 amino acids. Trimming removed 7 bases from V and 5 bases from J; junction bases left unmatched: 5. Germline V gene data show CDR1 as LGHDT and CDR2 as YNNKEL (reference sequence). CDR3 loop: CASTLAGGPETQYF. Here the CDR3 DNA reads TGTGCCAGCACCCTAGCGGGGGGGCCGGAGACCCAGTACTTC.

The chain recombines TRBV30 with TRBJ1-4; the D gene is possibly TRBD1 (5 bases). CDR1 and CDR2 (germline): GTSNPN, SVGIG (reference sequence). Trimming left V 2 bases short and J 4 bases short, with 11 bases between. The CDR3 totals 14 residues. CDR3 sequence reads: CAWSMGQGNEKLFF. CDR3 nucleotide sequence: TGTGCCTGGAGTATGGGTCAGGGTAATGAAAAACTGTTTTTT.

The V gene is TRBV6-5, the J gene TRBJ1-1; a weak D match, TRBD1 (6 bases). CDR1 is MNHEY, CDR2 SVGAGI, per germline. The V end lost 10 bases, the J end lost 1 base, and 16 bases lay between the germline ends. CDR3 length equals 14 residues. In DNA form, the CDR3 reads TGTGCCACCACCCGGGGGGGGGCGAACACTGAAGCTTTCTTT. This gives the protein CATTRGGANTEAFF.

This rearrangement joins TRBV5-6 to TRBJ1-1, with TRBD1 matching over 7 bases. The CDR3 spans 15 residues. CDR1 and CDR2 from the germline V gene are SGHDT and YYEEEE. V trimming: 3 bases; J trimming: 3 bases; junction bases outside the gene matches: 8. The DNA of the CDR3 is TGTGCCAGCAGCTACTTAGACAGGGCAGACACTGAAGCTTTCTTT. This codes for CASSYLDRADTEAFF.

This clone appeared a few times. V usage is TRBV2 and J usage is TRBJ2-7; 9 nucleotides agree with TRBD1. This CDR3 region has 17 residues. Trimming took 1 base from V and 1 from J; bases not matched to a gene: 8. The germline gives CDR1 SNHLY, CDR2 FYNNEI. The DNA for the CDR3 is TGTGCCAGCAGTGAAGTTTGGGACAGGGAGGGATCCTACGAGCAGTACTTC. This gives the protein CASSEVWDREGSYEQYF.

The rearrangement links TRBV3-1 (or the pseudogene TRBV3-2) to TRBJ2-7; TRBD2 matches 9 bases. After removal of 3 bases from V and 5 bases from J, the junction contained 8 bases not matched to a gene. Germline V gene data show CDR1 as LGHDT and CDR2 as YNNKEL (reference sequence). This CDR3 comprises 15 residues. The CDR3 protein is CASSQGTSFTNEQYF. In nucleotides, the CDR3 is TGTGCCAGCAGCCAGGGGACTAGCTTCACCAACGAGCAGTACTTC.

The chain links TRBV28 to TRBJ2-7; 8 nucleotides match TRBD2. Trimming took 6 bases from V and 3 from J; bases not matched to a gene: 22. In germline, CDR1 is MDHEN, CDR2 SYDVKM. This CDR3 is built from 19 residues. CDR3 amino acids: CASSPHGRGALGLFYEQYF. As DNA, the CDR3 is TGTGCCAGCAGCCCCCACGGGCGGGGGGCGCTGGGGCTCTTCTACGAGCAGTACTTC.

The chain combines TRBV6-5 with TRBJ2-7; 13 bases fit TRBD2. V was clipped by 6 bases and J by 5 bases; unmatched bases: 7. Germline V gives CDR1 MNHEY, CDR2 SVGAGI. The CDR3 runs 15 residues. The CDR3 region is CASSAGLAGLDEQYF. The CDR3 coding sequence is TGTGCCAGCAGCGCGGGACTAGCGGGGCTCGACGAGCAGTACTTC.

This clone was counted many times. The gene calls are TRBV7-9 and TRBJ2-2; D might be TRBD2 (6 bases). The CDR3 extends over 18 amino acids. The V end lost 5 bases, the J end lost 1 base, and 20 bases lay between the germline ends. Germline V gene data show CDR1 as SEHNR and CDR2 as FQNEAQ (reference sequence). CDR3 bases: TGTGCCAGCAGCCCCCGTTTGGGGGGTGCTTTGAACACCGGGGAGCTGTTTTTT. Protein: CASSPRLGGALNTGELFF.

The chain links TRBV19 to TRBJ1-5; 9 nucleotides agree with TRBD1. The CDR3 is made up of 19 amino acids. With V trimmed by 7 bases and J by 2 bases, 18 bases remained unmatched. Germline CDR1 and CDR2: LNHDA and SQIVND (reference sequence). In DNA form, the CDR3 reads TGTGCCAGTATCCCCTCGACAGGGGGACTACCCTCAGGCAATCAGCCCCAGCATTTT. The encoded protein is CASIPSTGGLPSGNQPQHF.

The rearrangement uses TRBV3-1 (or the pseudogene TRBV3-2) and TRBJ1-5; D gene unclear. Germline V gene lookup returns CDR1 LGHDT and CDR2 YNNKEL (reference sequence). Trimming took 0 bases from V and 7 from J, leaving 7 bases between them. The CDR3 is 13 amino acids. The CDR3 loop reads CASSQDQKQPQHF. The CDR3 DNA reads as TGTGCCAGCAGCCAAGATCAGAAACAGCCCCAGCATTTT.

The chain joins TRBV3-1 (or the pseudogene TRBV3-2) to TRBJ2-5; D unresolved. V dropped 4 bases and J dropped 2 bases, with 2 bases sitting between them. The CDR3 has 11 residues. CDR1 is LGHDT and CDR2 is YNNKEL in the germline V gene (reference sequence). The CDR3 spells CASSLQETQYF. In DNA, the CDR3 is TGTGCCAGCAGCCTACAAGAGACCCAGTACTTC.

A remark on this clone: In the same sample, other DNA sequences code for this CDR3. The V call is TRBV6-1, the J call TRBJ1-5; perhaps TRBD1 as D (5 bases). The V end was cut by 2 bases, the J end by 2 bases, with 7 bases between. This CDR3 region has 14 residues. Germline assignment: CDR1 MNHNS and CDR2 SASEGT. The CDR3 DNA reads TGTGCCAGCAGTGAACAACAGGGCAATCAGCCCCAGCATTTT. Translation: CASSEQQGNQPQHF.